This T cell receptor beta chain derives from a study of OX40 agonist ivuxolimab in advanced cancers. Clones were sequenced by immunoSEQ multiplex PCR, and TCRdb holds only the in-frame ones, with some missing. The table has approximately 65,000 clones, approximately 90% seen once. The CDR3 consists of 15 residues. V shed 5 bases and J 0 bases; nucleotides not matched to a gene: 3. Germline V lookup: CDR1 LNHDA, CDR2 SQIVND (reference sequence). This chain connects TRBV19 to TRBJ2-3, with 9 bases lining up with TRBD2. This clonotype originated in an adult with an advanced solid tumor such as melanoma, head and neck, liver or kidney cancer. The sequences come from CD4+ or CD8+ T cells sorted from blood, collected in a trial of the OX40 agonist ivuxolimab. CDR3 sequence: CASSETSGSTDTQYF. The DNA for the CDR3 is TGTGCCAGTAGTGAAACTAGCGGGAGCACAGATACGCAGTATTTT.